Included here is one T cell receptor beta chain sequence, with context. The target antigen is unknown. The CDR3 runs to 17 residues. The germline CDR1 and CDR2 sequences are SGHNT and YYREEE (reference sequence). J gave up 3 bases and V 4 bases, and 14 bases lay outside the gene matches. This sample is part of a study of cytomegalovirus exposure and HLA in healthy donors. Study observations and caveats: In a later analysis, most CMV-associated TCR beta chains appeared HLA-restricted. Being productive about 87% or about 30% of the time was typical of most TCR beta V segments in an earlier analysis. Analysis performed later found roughly 17,000 TCR beta sequences associated with HLA alleles at 0.05 false discovery rate. Upon later analysis, HLA-associated TCR beta chains proved more clonally expanded than other, equally common chains.

The PCR was carried out with 60 Vbeta primers and 13 Jbeta primers. Assay used: immunoSEQ multiplex PCR; TCRdb lists only in-frame clones, some missing. Of around 170,000 clones listed, about four fifths were seen once; the top ten hold approximately 2.4%. The chain is built from TRBV5-4 and TRBJ2-7; 9 bases map to TRBD1. Sequenced: PBMCs. The origin of this receptor is a woman in her forties or fifties in good health and CMV-seropositive. The chain's CDR3 is CASSPQGGGQGLYEQYF. DNA of the CDR3: TGTGCCAGCAGCCCACAAGGGGGGGGACAGGGACTCTACGAGCAGTACTTC.